The 2 T cell receptor beta chains in this list originate from one sample, sequenced in a study of shared clonotypes between healthy human individuals. Here immunoSEQ multiplex PCR was the method, and the copy in TCRdb shows in-frame clones only, minus some. The data show 1,100,000 or so clones, approximately 80% seen once. The specimen was memory CD4+ T cells from PBMCs. Subset specified: CD45RA-negative fraction. The receptor source for this set is a man between 18 and 29 years old in good health. Some clones in this sample may be carry-over from other donors' samples.

The CDR3: CASSRYSGNLQETQYF. CDR3 DNA: TGTGCCAGCAGCAGATATAGCGGGAACCTACAAGAGACCCAGTACTTC. This chain links TRBV5-6 with TRBJ2-5; TRBD2 agrees at 8 bases. The CDR3 loop spans 16 amino acids. The ends lost 4 bases at V and 2 bases at J; junction bases unmatched: 10. CDR1 is SGHDT, CDR2 YYEEEE, per germline.

The rearrangement joins TRBV2 to TRBJ2-7, with 8 bases matching TRBD2. Losses at the gene ends were 6 bases for V and 3 bases for J; bases not matched to a gene: 10. The germline V gene has CDR1 SNHLY and CDR2 FYNNEI. CDR3 length equals 15 residues. The CDR3 bases are TGTGCCAGCAGAGCGCTTAGCGGGGCCGGCTACGAGCAGTACTTC. It encodes CASRALSGAGYEQYF.